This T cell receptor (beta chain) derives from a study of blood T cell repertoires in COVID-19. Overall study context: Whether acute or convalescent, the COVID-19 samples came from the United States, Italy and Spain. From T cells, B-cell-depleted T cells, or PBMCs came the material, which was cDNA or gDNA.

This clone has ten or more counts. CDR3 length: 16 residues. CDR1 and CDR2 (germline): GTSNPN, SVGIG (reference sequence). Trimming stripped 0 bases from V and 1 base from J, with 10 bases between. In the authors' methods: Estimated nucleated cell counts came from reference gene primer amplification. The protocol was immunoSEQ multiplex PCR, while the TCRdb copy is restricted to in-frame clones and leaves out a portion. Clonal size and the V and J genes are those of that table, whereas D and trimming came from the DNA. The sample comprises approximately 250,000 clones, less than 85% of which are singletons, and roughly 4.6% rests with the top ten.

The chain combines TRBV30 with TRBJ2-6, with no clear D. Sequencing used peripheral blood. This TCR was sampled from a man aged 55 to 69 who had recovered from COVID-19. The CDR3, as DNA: TGTGCCTGGAGTGTAGTCCTAGGTTCTGGGGCCAACGTCCTGACTTTC. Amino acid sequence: CAWSVVLGSGANVLTF.